Listed below are T cell receptor beta chains from one sample, sequenced in a study of blood T cell repertoires in COVID-19. The table came from immunoSEQ multiplex PCR; TCRdb's copy has only in-frame clones and leaves some out. This table holds roughly 100,000 clones, about 75% found once. Sample: peripheral blood. The receptors stem from a man at least 80 years old with acute or convalescent COVID-19. Both conserved end residues are part of each CDR3. Each record gives: D gene, J gene, V gene, clone size, CDR3 length, CDR3 protein, CDR3 DNA. A D gene is named only where the DNA matches it firmly. Rows give clone size only sometimes, using once, few, many, or a class for an expanded clone.

D gene: -; J gene: TRBJ1-4; V gene: TRBV19; clone size: once; CDR3 length: 12; CDR3 protein: CASSIANEKLFF; CDR3 DNA: TGTGCCAGTAGTATAGCGAATGAAAAACTGTTTTTT
D gene: TRBD1; J gene: TRBJ1-5; V gene: TRBV27; clone size: few; CDR3 length: 18; CDR3 protein: CASSFHAGQGVGGQPQHF; CDR3 DNA: TGTGCCAGCAGTTTCCACGCGGGACAGGGGGTAGGGGGTCAGCCCCAGCATTTT
D gene: -; J gene: TRBJ1-2; V gene: TRBV10-3; clone size: -; CDR3 length: 11; CDR3 protein: CAISDFYGYTF; CDR3 DNA: TGTGCCATCAGTGACTTCTATGGCTACACCTTC
D gene: -; J gene: TRBJ2-4; V gene: TRBV7-8; clone size: -; CDR3 length: 18; CDR3 protein: CASSLRDGGGGAKNIQYF; CDR3 DNA: TGTGCCAGCAGCCTTAGGGATGGGGGCGGCGGGGCCAAAAACATTCAGTACTTC
D gene: -; J gene: TRBJ2-4; V gene: TRBV24-1; clone size: once; CDR3 length: 11; CDR3 protein: CATSPRSIQYF; CDR3 DNA: TGTGCCACCAGCCCGAGGAGCATTCAGTACTTC
D gene: TRBD1; J gene: TRBJ2-7; V gene: TRBV5-1; clone size: once; CDR3 length: 14; CDR3 protein: CASSFQGAINEQYF; CDR3 DNA: TGCGCCAGCAGCTTCCAGGGGGCTATTAACGAGCAGTACTTC
D gene: TRBD2; J gene: TRBJ2-5; V gene: TRBV7-9; clone size: -; CDR3 length: 15; CDR3 protein: CASSLLAGAEETQYF; CDR3 DNA: TGTGCCAGCAGCTTACTAGCGGGAGCGGAAGAGACCCAGTACTTC
D gene: -; J gene: TRBJ1-6; V gene: TRBV5-4; clone size: -; CDR3 length: 15; CDR3 protein: CASSPSSAPNSPLHF; CDR3 DNA: TGTGCCAGCAGCCCGTCGAGCGCCCCTAATTCACCCCTCCACTTT
D gene: -; J gene: TRBJ1-5; V gene: TRBV10-3; clone size: -; CDR3 length: 14; CDR3 protein: CAISESVGERPQHF; CDR3 DNA: TGTGCCATCAGTGAGTCGGTCGGGGAACGGCCCCAGCATTTT
D gene: -; J gene: TRBJ1-4; V gene: TRBV14; clone size: -; CDR3 length: 12; CDR3 protein: CASSPGPSELFF; CDR3 DNA: TGTGCCAGCAGCCCAGGGCCCTCAGAACTGTTTTTT
D gene: -; J gene: TRBJ1-2; V gene: TRBV29-1; clone size: once; CDR3 length: 12; CDR3 protein: CSVSRGSYGYTF; CDR3 DNA: TGCAGCGTTTCCAGGGGCAGCTATGGCTACACCTTC
D gene: -; J gene: TRBJ2-5; V gene: TRBV7-3; clone size: few; CDR3 length: 14; CDR3 protein: CASSLTRDSVTQYF; CDR3 DNA: TGTGCCAGCAGCTTAACGCGGGATAGCGTCACCCAGTACTTC
D gene: -; J gene: TRBJ1-5; V gene: TRBV23-1; clone size: -; CDR3 length: 10; CDR3 protein: CASSHKPQHF; CDR3 DNA: TGCGCCAGCAGTCACAAGCCCCAGCATTTT
D gene: TRBD1; J gene: TRBJ2-7; V gene: TRBV6-5; clone size: -; CDR3 length: 13; CDR3 protein: CASSPGDRPLWHF; CDR3 DNA: TGTGCCAGCAGTCCAGGGGACAGGCCGTTGTGGCACTTC
D gene: TRBD2; J gene: TRBJ2-1; V gene: TRBV5-1; clone size: -; CDR3 length: 16; CDR3 protein: CASSLSGSSHFNEQFF; CDR3 DNA: TGCGCCAGCAGCCTTAGCGGGAGTTCCCATTTCAATGAGCAGTTCTTC
D gene: -; J gene: TRBJ1-5; V gene: TRBV27; clone size: -; CDR3 length: 15; CDR3 protein: CASSFTGFPDQPQHF; CDR3 DNA: TGTGCCAGCAGCTTCACGGGTTTCCCCGATCAGCCCCAGCATTTT
D gene: -; J gene: TRBJ2-7; V gene: TRBV7-2; clone size: -; CDR3 length: 15; CDR3 protein: CASSPLRGLGAEQYF; CDR3 DNA: TGTGCCAGCAGCCCCTTACGGGGACTTGGAGCCGAGCAGTACTTC
D gene: -; J gene: TRBJ1-1; V gene: TRBV18; clone size: -; CDR3 length: 16; CDR3 protein: CASSSRAGAMNTEAFF; CDR3 DNA: TGTGCCAGCTCATCAAGGGCAGGGGCGATGAACACTGAAGCTTTCTTT
D gene: -; J gene: TRBJ2-7; V gene: TRBV6-6; clone size: -; CDR3 length: 14; CDR3 protein: CASSYRQGSFEQYF; CDR3 DNA: TGTGCCAGCAGTTACAGGCAGGGTTCCTTCGAGCAGTACTTC
D gene: TRBD1; J gene: TRBJ2-5; V gene: TRBV5-5; clone size: few; CDR3 length: 16; CDR3 protein: CASSWPPTGNQETQYF; CDR3 DNA: TGTGCCAGCAGCTGGCCCCCGACAGGGAATCAAGAGACCCAGTACTTC
D gene: -; J gene: TRBJ2-1; V gene: TRBV19; clone size: -; CDR3 length: 14; CDR3 protein: CASSIAPGYNEQFF; CDR3 DNA: TGTGCCAGTAGTATAGCCCCAGGCTACAATGAGCAGTTCTTC
D gene: TRBD2; J gene: TRBJ2-2; V gene: TRBV6-5; clone size: -; CDR3 length: 15; CDR3 protein: CASRRGGLAEQELFF; CDR3 DNA: TGTGCCAGCAGACGGGGGGGACTAGCGGAACAGGAGCTGTTTTTT
D gene: -; J gene: TRBJ1-4; V gene: TRBV24-1; clone size: -; CDR3 length: 15; CDR3 protein: CATSEPRDGGMKMFF; CDR3 DNA: TGTGCCACCAGTGAGCCCCGGGACGGGGGAATGAAAATGTTTTTT
D gene: -; J gene: TRBJ2-7; V gene: TRBV21-1; clone size: -; CDR3 length: 13; CDR3 protein: CASSKGVLDEQYF; CDR3 DNA: TGTGCCAGCAGCAAAGGGGTACTAGACGAGCAGTACTTC
D gene: TRBD2; J gene: TRBJ2-5; V gene: TRBV6-2/TRBV6-3; clone size: few; CDR3 length: 16; CDR3 protein: CASSDPLSGSVETQYF; CDR3 DNA: TGTGCCAGCAGTGACCCCCTTAGCGGGTCGGTAGAGACCCAGTACTTC
D gene: -; J gene: TRBJ1-1; V gene: TRBV5-6; clone size: -; CDR3 length: 13; CDR3 protein: CASSLGASRGAFF; CDR3 DNA: TGTGCCAGCAGCTTGGGGGCGTCAAGGGGAGCTTTCTTT
D gene: TRBD2; J gene: TRBJ2-7; V gene: TRBV10-3; clone size: few; CDR3 length: 15; CDR3 protein: CAISDPSGTSYEQYF; CDR3 DNA: TGTGCCATCAGTGACCCGAGCGGGACCTCCTACGAGCAGTACTTC
D gene: -; J gene: TRBJ2-3; V gene: TRBV5-4; clone size: -; CDR3 length: 17; CDR3 protein: CASSLALGGLSTDTQYF; CDR3 DNA: TGTGCCAGCAGCTTGGCGTTAGGTGGGCTAAGCACAGATACGCAGTATTTT
D gene: TRBD2; J gene: TRBJ2-7; V gene: TRBV7-9; clone size: -; CDR3 length: 14; CDR3 protein: CASSSGLVSYEQYF; CDR3 DNA: TGTGCCAGCAGCTCCGGACTAGTCTCCTACGAGCAGTACTTC
D gene: -; J gene: TRBJ2-3; V gene: TRBV3-1/TRBV3-2; clone size: -; CDR3 length: 14; CDR3 protein: CASSPYGTYDTQYF; CDR3 DNA: TGTGCCAGCAGCCCCTATGGTACCTACGATACGCAGTATTTT
D gene: -; J gene: TRBJ2-3; V gene: TRBV5-4; clone size: -; CDR3 length: 13; CDR3 protein: CASSLAPVDTQYF; CDR3 DNA: TGTGCCAGCAGCTTGGCTCCAGTGGATACGCAGTATTTT
D gene: -; J gene: TRBJ1-1; V gene: TRBV18; clone size: -; CDR3 length: 13; CDR3 protein: CASSPMVGGEAFF; CDR3 DNA: TGTGCCAGCTCACCAATGGTGGGGGGGGAAGCTTTCTTT
D gene: -; J gene: TRBJ1-1; V gene: TRBV28; clone size: many; CDR3 length: 15; CDR3 protein: CASSLFTGMNTEAFF; CDR3 DNA: TGTGCCAGCAGTTTATTTACAGGTATGAACACTGAAGCTTTCTTT
D gene: -; J gene: TRBJ2-2; V gene: TRBV4-3; clone size: -; CDR3 length: 13; CDR3 protein: CASSQDQAGELFF; CDR3 DNA: TGCGCCAGCAGCCAAGATCAGGCCGGGGAGCTGTTTTTT
D gene: TRBD2; J gene: TRBJ2-1; V gene: TRBV19; clone size: -; CDR3 length: 18; CDR3 protein: CASSGVPGGQEPRNEQFF; CDR3 DNA: TGTGCCAGTAGCGGGGTTCCGGGGGGGCAAGAACCACGAAATGAGCAGTTCTTC
D gene: -; J gene: TRBJ1-3; V gene: TRBV18; clone size: once; CDR3 length: 16; CDR3 protein: CASSPGQALSGNTIYF; CDR3 DNA: TGTGCCAGCTCACCAGGCCAGGCCCTCTCTGGAAACACCATATATTTT
D gene: -; J gene: TRBJ1-1; V gene: TRBV19; clone size: -; CDR3 length: 13; CDR3 protein: CASSMTQTAEAFF; CDR3 DNA: TGTGCCAGTAGCATGACACAGACGGCTGAAGCTTTCTTT
D gene: -; J gene: TRBJ2-5; V gene: TRBV18; clone size: -; CDR3 length: 15; CDR3 protein: CASSQNTGELETQYF; CDR3 DNA: TGTGCCAGCTCACAAAACACGGGGGAATTAGAGACCCAGTACTTC
D gene: TRBD1; J gene: TRBJ1-1; V gene: TRBV28; clone size: -; CDR3 length: 19; CDR3 protein: CASTPAGTGFSSGETEAFF; CDR3 DNA: TGTGCCAGCACCCCCGCCGGGACAGGGTTTTCTTCCGGGGAAACTGAAGCTTTCTTT
D gene: TRBD2; J gene: TRBJ2-1; V gene: TRBV5-4; clone size: -; CDR3 length: 12; CDR3 protein: CASSSSGAQTFF; CDR3 DNA: TGTGCCAGCAGCTCTAGCGGTGCCCAGACGTTCTTC
D gene: -; J gene: TRBJ1-2; V gene: TRBV6-5; clone size: -; CDR3 length: 14; CDR3 protein: CASSVRGMYDGYTF; CDR3 DNA: TGTGCCAGCAGCGTGCGAGGGATGTATGATGGCTACACCTTC
D gene: TRBD1; J gene: TRBJ2-1; V gene: TRBV28; clone size: once; CDR3 length: 14; CDR3 protein: CASSLQGAYNEQFF; CDR3 DNA: TGTGCCAGCAGTTTACAGGGGGCGTACAATGAGCAGTTCTTC
D gene: -; J gene: TRBJ2-1; V gene: TRBV28; clone size: -; CDR3 length: 14; CDR3 protein: CASTGLGGYNEQFF; CDR3 DNA: TGTGCCAGCACCGGACTGGGAGGCTACAATGAGCAGTTCTTC
D gene: TRBD1; J gene: TRBJ1-5; V gene: TRBV7-2; clone size: few; CDR3 length: 14; CDR3 protein: CASSPGTANQPQHF; CDR3 DNA: TGTGCCAGCAGTCCTGGGACAGCTAATCAGCCCCAGCATTTT
D gene: -; J gene: TRBJ1-2; V gene: TRBV20-1; clone size: few; CDR3 length: 10; CDR3 protein: CSARAAVYTF; CDR3 DNA: TGCAGTGCCAGGGCTGCAGTCTACACCTTC
D gene: -; J gene: TRBJ2-1; V gene: TRBV19; clone size: -; CDR3 length: 14; CDR3 protein: CASTIADGQDEQFF; CDR3 DNA: TGTGCCAGTACCATAGCGGATGGGCAGGATGAGCAGTTCTTC
D gene: -; J gene: TRBJ1-2; V gene: TRBV5-6; clone size: -; CDR3 length: 13; CDR3 protein: CASSSDTNYGYTF; CDR3 DNA: TGTGCCAGCAGTTCTGACACCAACTATGGCTACACCTTC
D gene: TRBD2; J gene: TRBJ2-1; V gene: TRBV30; clone size: many; CDR3 length: 18; CDR3 protein: CAWRKGTSGRDSYNEQFF; CDR3 DNA: TGTGCCTGGAGGAAGGGGACTAGCGGAAGAGATTCCTACAATGAGCAGTTCTTC
D gene: -; J gene: TRBJ2-7; V gene: TRBV27; clone size: few; CDR3 length: 15; CDR3 protein: CASSLRGTTSLEQYF; CDR3 DNA: TGTGCCAGCAGTTTACGCGGGACGACATCGCTAGAGCAGTACTTC
D gene: -; J gene: TRBJ2-7; V gene: TRBV28; clone size: -; CDR3 length: 13; CDR3 protein: CASSPAGGYEQYF; CDR3 DNA: TGTGCCAGCAGCCCAGCAGGAGGCTACGAGCAGTACTTC
D gene: -; J gene: TRBJ1-5; V gene: TRBV5-1; clone size: once; CDR3 length: 16; CDR3 protein: CASSLVAGVFNQPQHF; CDR3 DNA: TGCGCCAGCAGCTTGGTGGCAGGGGTGTTCAATCAGCCCCAGCATTTT
D gene: -; J gene: TRBJ2-7; V gene: TRBV12-5; clone size: -; CDR3 length: 15; CDR3 protein: CASGSSSYPFYEQYF; CDR3 DNA: TGTGCTAGTGGTAGTTCCTCCTACCCCTTCTACGAGCAGTACTTC
D gene: TRBD1; J gene: TRBJ1-5; V gene: TRBV19; clone size: -; CDR3 length: 16; CDR3 protein: CASSLLRDRDNQPQHF; CDR3 DNA: TGTGCCAGTAGTCTTCTCCGGGACAGGGACAATCAGCCCCAGCATTTT
D gene: TRBD2; J gene: TRBJ2-1; V gene: TRBV7-8; clone size: -; CDR3 length: 15; CDR3 protein: CASSLAGLGVNEQFF; CDR3 DNA: TGTGCCAGCAGCTTAGCGGGACTAGGAGTCAATGAGCAGTTCTTC
D gene: -; J gene: TRBJ2-2; V gene: TRBV12-3/TRBV12-4; clone size: -; CDR3 length: 13; CDR3 protein: CASSFEATGELFF; CDR3 DNA: TGTGCCAGCAGTTTTGAGGCCACCGGGGAGCTGTTTTTT
D gene: TRBD1; J gene: TRBJ1-3; V gene: TRBV18; clone size: once; CDR3 length: 16; CDR3 protein: CASSPVRDSTGNTIYF; CDR3 DNA: TGTGCCAGCTCACCAGTCAGGGACAGCACTGGAAACACCATATATTTT
D gene: TRBD1; J gene: TRBJ2-1; V gene: TRBV5-1; clone size: -; CDR3 length: 17; CDR3 protein: CASTVGTGDRSYNEQFF; CDR3 DNA: TGCGCCAGCACCGTGGGGACAGGGGACCGCTCCTACAATGAGCAGTTCTTC
D gene: TRBD2; J gene: TRBJ2-1; V gene: TRBV19; clone size: -; CDR3 length: 17; CDR3 protein: CASSIAAGLASLNEQFF; CDR3 DNA: TGTGCCAGTAGTATAGCAGCGGGACTAGCGTCGTTAAATGAGCAGTTCTTC
D gene: -; J gene: TRBJ2-3; V gene: TRBV5-1; clone size: -; CDR3 length: 15; CDR3 protein: CASSSGSLGADTQYF; CDR3 DNA: TGCGCCAGCAGCAGCGGGTCTTTGGGCGCAGATACGCAGTATTTT